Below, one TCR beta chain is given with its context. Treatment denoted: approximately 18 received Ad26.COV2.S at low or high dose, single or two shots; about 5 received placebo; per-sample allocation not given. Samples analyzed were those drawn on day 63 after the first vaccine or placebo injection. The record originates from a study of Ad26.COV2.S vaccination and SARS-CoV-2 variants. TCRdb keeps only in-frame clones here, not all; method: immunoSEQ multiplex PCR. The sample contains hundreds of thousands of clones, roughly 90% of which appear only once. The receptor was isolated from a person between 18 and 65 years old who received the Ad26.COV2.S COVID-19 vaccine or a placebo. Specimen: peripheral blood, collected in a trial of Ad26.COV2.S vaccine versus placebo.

The DNA of the CDR3 is TGTGCCAGCAGGGGGACACGCCGAGAGCAGTACTTC. Residues: CASRGTRREQYF. J is TRBJ2-7 and V is TRBV12-3 or TRBV12-4; possibly TRBD1 for D (6 bases). The CDR3 consists of 12 residues. Trimming removed 6 bases from V and 7 bases from J, with 13 bases in between.